This entry concerns a single T cell receptor (beta chain). This clone was found a few times. This clone's antigen is unknown. Per-nucleotide qualities are absent, and no much larger clonotype sits a single base away. The T-cell fraction in tumor and uninvolved lung tissue was provided by TCR sequencing with the immunoSEQ assay. The study's own analysis went as follows. For survival analysis, patients were divided into high (upper tertile) and low (lower two tertiles) T-cell fraction groups, which were compared by log-rank test. A signed-rank test was used to check for differences in T-cell fraction between paired tumor and uninvolved lung. Held by TCRdb, this immuneACCESS table contains in-frame sequences only and omits some clones. Under half of the omission traces to an unresolved V gene where checked; the cause of the rest is unknown. V and J calls and clone size follow that table, whereas D and trimming were derived from the DNA. The sample table records roughly 24,000 clones; roughly three fifths of these occur just once. The ten largest make up around 5% of the sample.

The junction carries 11 bases between V and J, which are trimmed by 2 bases and 0 bases respectively. The CDR3, from cysteine to phenylalanine, totals 15 residues. Here the CDR3 DNA is all that survives: 45 bases in frame from base 1. The germline V gene specifies SGHRS as CDR1 and YFSETQ as CDR2. The first patient joined ICON in 2016, and enrollment wrapped up when the last patient was enrolled in the second half of 2018. From a subcohort of some 80 patients, fresh tumor and matched uninvolved tissue were collected for in-depth immune analyses, including TCR sequencing. DNA for TCR sequencing was isolated from bulk tissue, and no cell sorting was done. This record comes from a study of tumor-infiltrating lymphocytes in localized non-small cell lung cancer (dated by TCRdb to about 2021). Regarding the complete study: Several histologies were represented in the cohort, which also included both smokers and never-smokers as well as patients whose samples were collected after neoadjuvant chemotherapy. Resected tumor tissue and uninvolved lung tissue described as non-adjacent to the tumor were contributed by each patient, with both tissues obtained from the same patient. TCR sequencing was one of several integrated assays, alongside flow cytometry, multiplex immunofluorescence, RNA-seq, exome sequencing and proteomics, applied to the same patients. In total, the ICON cohort was made up of under 180 surgical patients who had localized non-small cell lung cancer and whose tumors were resected. A total of 50 to 65 patients were included in the paired tumor versus uninvolved lung comparison of immunoSEQ T-cell fraction. On the study overall, not on this receptor specifically: The TCR-derived T-cell fraction showed no difference between the flow cytometry-defined immunotypes IM1 (good prognosis) and IM2 (poor prognosis). Since assay coverage differed from patient to patient depending on how much tissue was available, TCR sequencing was done for only a subset of the cohort. TCRbeta sequencing supported higher T cell infiltration in tumors than in uninvolved lung tissue, consistent with immunofluorescence CD3 counts. Recurrence-free survival showed no association with tumor T-cell fraction from TCR sequencing (p = 0.61). Because different pieces of the same tissue were used for different assays, technical variation could not be separated from intratumor heterogeneity.

This chain is built from TRBV5-1 and TRBJ1-1; matching of 5 bases hints at TRBD1 as the D gene. The sequence was obtained from a human donor with non-small cell lung cancer. The sequenced sample consisted of lung tumor tissue. CDR3 sequence: CASSFAWGMNTEAFF. The nucleotides read TGCGCCAGCAGCTTCGCGTGGGGGATGAACACTGAAGCTTTCTTT.